The 16 T cell receptor beta chains given below trace back to one sample, sequenced in a study of blood T cell repertoires in COVID-19. This table comes from immunoSEQ multiplex PCR, and its TCRdb copy is limited to in-frame clones, with some not included. Among 250,000 to 300,000 clones listed, 70% to 90% were seen once. The source material was peripheral blood. These receptors were collected from an older woman with acute or convalescent COVID-19.

The chain combines TRBV7-8 with TRBJ1-2; no clear D gene. V gave up 8 bases and J gave up 3 bases, with 16 bases separating them. Germline lookup yields CDR1 SGHVS and CDR2 FQNEAQ. This CDR3 has 14 residues. The CDR3 sequence: CASERASGDYGYTF. The CDR3 nucleotides read TGTGCCAGCGAGAGGGCTTCGGGTGACTATGGCTACACCTTC.

The rearrangement links TRBV24-1 to TRBJ1-5; D might be TRBD1 (5 bases). With 2 bases removed from V and 1 base from J, the gap between germline ends came to 14 bases. The CDR3 is 17 amino acids. Germline assignment: CDR1 KGHDR and CDR2 SFDVKD. The CDR3 region is CATSDSAGQTSNQPQHF. The CDR3 DNA is TGTGCCACCAGTGATTCCGCAGGGCAAACAAGCAATCAGCCCCAGCATTTT.

In DNA form, the CDR3 reads TGTGCCAGCAGTGAAGCGCGGACAGGCCTTGAAGCTTTCTTT. This sequence encodes CASSEARTGLEAFF. The chain has TRBV2 and TRBJ1-1, with 7 bases matching TRBD1. Trimming took 0 bases from V and 7 from J; bases not matched to a gene: 5. Per germline, CDR1 SNHLY and CDR2 FYNNEI. The CDR3 consists of 14 residues. The full variable domain, with the rest looked up from reference TRBV2 and TRBJ1-1, is EPEVTQTPSHQVTQMGQEVILRCVPISNHLYFYWYRQILGQKVEFLVSFYNNEISEKSEIFDDQFSVERPDGSNFTLKIRSTKLEDSAMYFCASSEARTGLEAFFGQGTRLTVV.

On this clone itself: The sample carries other DNA sequences with the same CDR3. The chain couples TRBV10-3 to TRBJ1-5; tentative D call: TRBD1 (6 bases). The CDR3 has 13 residues. Germline V gene lookup returns CDR1 ENHRY and CDR2 SYGVKD. Deletions cut 6 bases from V and 4 bases from J, with 10 bases between. CDR3 in amino acids: CAIRGQLNQPQHF. DNA for the CDR3: TGTGCCATCAGAGGACAGCTAAATCAGCCCCAGCATTTT.

The CDR3: CASSLQARREPDTQYF. CDR3 DNA: TGTGCCAGCAGCTTACAGGCCCGGAGGGAACCAGATACGCAGTATTTT. V usage is TRBV7-8 and J usage is TRBJ2-3; perhaps TRBD2 as D (6 bases). CDR1 SGHVS and CDR2 FQNEAQ come from the germline V gene. V was clipped by 2 bases and J by 4 bases, with 16 bases between them. The CDR3 is 16 residues long.

The chain recombines TRBV19 with TRBJ2-3, with 7 bases aligning to TRBD1. This CDR3 spans 13 amino acids. V was pared by 11 bases and J by 2 bases, with 7 bases of the junction left unmatched. CDR1 LNHDA and CDR2 SQIVND come from the germline V gene (reference sequence). The chain's CDR3 is CAFRDSNTDTQYF. The CDR3 bases are TGTGCCTTTCGGGACAGCAACACAGATACGCAGTATTTT.

Points on this clone: One junction end disagrees with the germline gene, perhaps due to a read error. J is TRBJ1-5 and V is TRBV12-5; D perhaps matches TRBD1 (6 bases). Germline CDR1 reads LGHNT; CDR2 reads FRNRAP. The CDR3 consists of 14 residues. The CDR3 DNA is TGTGCTAGTGGATTGGACAGCCCCTTAATGCCCCAGCATTTT. As protein: CASGLDSPLMPQHF.

The V call is TRBV5-1, the J call TRBJ2-5; possible D gene TRBD2, 5 bases. V was pared by 4 bases and J by 0 bases, with 13 bases between. The CDR3 consists of 15 residues. CDR1 is SGHRS, CDR2 YFSETQ, per germline. In DNA, the CDR3 is TGCGCCAGCAGCCCAGGACTGCAGTACCAAGAGACCCAGTACTTC. This sequence encodes CASSPGLQYQETQYF.

This clone was seen more than once but under ten times. V usage is TRBV5-1 and J usage is TRBJ1-3, with D unresolved. V lost 1 base, J lost 0 bases, and 2 bases lay in between. The CDR3 is 13 amino acids. Germline CDR1 is SGHRS and CDR2 is YFSETQ. The CDR3 protein is CASSLHSGNTIYF. CDR3 in DNA: TGCGCCAGCAGCTTGCACTCTGGAAACACCATATATTTT.

V and J are TRBV11-2 and TRBJ2-7, with TRBD1 as a possible D gene (6 bases). CDR1 is SGHAT, CDR2 FQNNGV, per germline. The CDR3 sequence is 11 residues long. V dropped 5 bases and J dropped 12 bases, with 14 bases sitting between them. In DNA form, the CDR3 reads TGTGCCAGCAGCGTCCGGGACACCCCGTACTTC. It encodes CASSVRDTPYF.

The J gene is TRBJ1-2, the V gene TRBV12-5; 10 nucleotides match TRBD1. The CDR3 totals 12 residues. The V gene end was trimmed by 5 bases and the J gene end by 11 bases; junction bases not matched to a gene: 5. CDR1 is LGHNT, CDR2 FRNRAP, per germline. The CDR3 DNA is TGTGCTAGTGGTCCGACAGGGGGCCGTTACACCTTC. Its translation is CASGPTGGRYTF.

Concerning this clone itself: Other DNA sequences of this sample code for an identical CDR3. The gene calls are TRBV7-9 and TRBJ1-4; 9 nucleotides match TRBD1. The J segment lost 5 bases and the V segment lost 4 bases, leaving 5 bases of the junction unmatched. The CDR3 contains 15 residues. Germline V lookup: CDR1 SEHNR, CDR2 FQNEAQ (reference sequence). The CDR3 nucleotides read TGTGCCAGCAGCTCCCCCGGGACAGGGAATGAAAAACTGTTTTTT. Protein: CASSSPGTGNEKLFF.

The chain recombines TRBV5-1 with TRBJ2-1, with D perhaps TRBD2 (6 bases). The CDR3 runs to 16 residues. The germline V gene has CDR1 SGHRS and CDR2 YFSETQ. The V end was cut by 0 bases, the J end by 0 bases, with 10 bases between. This CDR3 is CASSLVLGGSYNEQFF. CDR3 nucleotide sequence: TGCGCCAGCAGCTTGGTCCTGGGGGGCTCCTACAATGAGCAGTTCTTC.

The rearrangement uses TRBV7-8 and TRBJ2-5, with D maybe TRBD2 (6 bases). CDR1 is SGHVS, CDR2 FQNEAQ, per germline. This CDR3 has 15 amino acids. The ends were cut back, 4 bases at V and 2 bases at J, with 14 bases in the middle. CDR3 nucleotide sequence: TGTGCCAGCAGCTGGAGGGTCGGGCAACAAGAGACCCAGTACTTC. This translates into CASSWRVGQQETQYF.

In this sample, this clone turned up once. The chain is built from TRBV18 and TRBJ2-3, with TRBD1 matching 10 bases. The V and J ends lost 3 bases and 1 base, in that order; junction bases with no gene match: 10. In germline, CDR1 is KGHSH, CDR2 LQKENI. The CDR3 extends over 18 amino acids. CDR3 sequence reads: CASSPPAGQGTGTDTQYF. CDR3 bases: TGTGCCAGCTCACCGCCTGCGGGACAGGGGACGGGCACAGATACGCAGTATTTT.

This clone has more than one count but fewer than ten. The V call is TRBV12-3 or TRBV12-4, the J call TRBJ1-6, with TRBD1 identical over 7 bases. The CDR3 runs to 12 residues. V shed 7 bases, J shed 10 bases, and the junction held 4 bases outside the gene matches. This CDR3 is CASTPGGSPLHF. The CDR3 DNA reads TGTGCCAGCACCCCAGGGGGGTCACCCCTCCACTTT.